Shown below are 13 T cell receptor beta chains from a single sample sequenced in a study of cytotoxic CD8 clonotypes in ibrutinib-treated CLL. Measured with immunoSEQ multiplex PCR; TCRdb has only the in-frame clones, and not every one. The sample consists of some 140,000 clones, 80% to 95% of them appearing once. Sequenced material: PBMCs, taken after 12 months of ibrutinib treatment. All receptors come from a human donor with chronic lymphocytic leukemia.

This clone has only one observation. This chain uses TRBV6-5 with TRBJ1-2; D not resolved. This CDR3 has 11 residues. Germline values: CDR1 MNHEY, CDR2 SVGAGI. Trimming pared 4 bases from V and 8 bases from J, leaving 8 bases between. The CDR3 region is CASSLLTGYTF. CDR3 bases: TGTGCCAGCAGTTTACTCACGGGCTACACCTTC.

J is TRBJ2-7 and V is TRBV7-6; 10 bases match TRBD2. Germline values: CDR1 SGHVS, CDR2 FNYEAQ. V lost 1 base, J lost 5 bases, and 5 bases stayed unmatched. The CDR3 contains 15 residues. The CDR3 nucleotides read TGTGCCAGCAGCTTAGAAGCGGGAGGGGTGGACGAGCAGTACTTC. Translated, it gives CASSLEAGGVDEQYF. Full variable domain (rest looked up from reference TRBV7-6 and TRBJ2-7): GAGVSQSPRYKVTKRGQDVALRCDPISGHVSLYWYRQALGQGPEFLTYFNYEAQQDKSGLPNDRFSAERPEGSISTLTIQRTEQRDSAMYRCASSLEAGGVDEQYFGPGTRLTVT.

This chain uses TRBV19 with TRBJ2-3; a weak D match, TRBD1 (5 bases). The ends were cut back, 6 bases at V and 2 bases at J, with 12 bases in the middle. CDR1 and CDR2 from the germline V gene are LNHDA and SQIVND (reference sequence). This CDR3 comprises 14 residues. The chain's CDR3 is CASSLQEITDTQYF. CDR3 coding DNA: TGTGCCAGTAGCTTACAGGAGATCACAGATACGCAGTATTTT.

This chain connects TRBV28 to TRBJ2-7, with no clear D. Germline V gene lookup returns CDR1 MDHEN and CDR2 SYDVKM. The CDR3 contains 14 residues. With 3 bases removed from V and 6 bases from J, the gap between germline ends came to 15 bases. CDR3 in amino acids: CASSFFALVGEQYF. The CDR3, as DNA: TGTGCCAGCAGTTTCTTTGCCCTGGTGGGCGAGCAGTACTTC.

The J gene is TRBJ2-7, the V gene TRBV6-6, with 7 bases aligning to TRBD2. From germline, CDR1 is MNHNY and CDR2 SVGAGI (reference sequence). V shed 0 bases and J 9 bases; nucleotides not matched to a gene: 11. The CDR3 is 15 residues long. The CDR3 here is CASSYSGGTQSVQYF. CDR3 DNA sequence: TGTGCCAGCAGTTACTCCGGGGGGACCCAGAGTGTGCAGTACTTC.

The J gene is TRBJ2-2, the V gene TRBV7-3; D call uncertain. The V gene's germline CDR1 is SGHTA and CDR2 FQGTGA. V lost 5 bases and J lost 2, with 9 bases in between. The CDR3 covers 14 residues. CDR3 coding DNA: TGTGCCAGCAGCCTTTCGAAAAACACCGGGGAGCTGTTTTTT. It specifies CASSLSKNTGELFF.

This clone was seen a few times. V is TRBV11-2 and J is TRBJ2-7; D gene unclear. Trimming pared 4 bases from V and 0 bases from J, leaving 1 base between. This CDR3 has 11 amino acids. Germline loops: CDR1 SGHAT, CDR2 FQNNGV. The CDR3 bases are TGTGCCAGCAGCTACTCCTACGAGCAGTACTTC. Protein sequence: CASSYSYEQYF.

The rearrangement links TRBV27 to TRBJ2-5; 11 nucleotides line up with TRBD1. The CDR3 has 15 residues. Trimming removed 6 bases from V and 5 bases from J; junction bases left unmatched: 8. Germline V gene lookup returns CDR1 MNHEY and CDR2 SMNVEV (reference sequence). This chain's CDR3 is CASRDPGQGVETQYF. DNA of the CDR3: TGTGCCAGCAGAGATCCGGGACAGGGGGTTGAGACCCAGTACTTC.

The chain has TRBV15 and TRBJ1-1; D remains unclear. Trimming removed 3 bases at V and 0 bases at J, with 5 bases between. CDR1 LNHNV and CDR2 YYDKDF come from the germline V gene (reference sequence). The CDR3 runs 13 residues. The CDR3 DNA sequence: TGTGCCACCAGCAGGGTGATGAACACTGAAGCTTTCTTT. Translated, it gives CATSRVMNTEAFF.

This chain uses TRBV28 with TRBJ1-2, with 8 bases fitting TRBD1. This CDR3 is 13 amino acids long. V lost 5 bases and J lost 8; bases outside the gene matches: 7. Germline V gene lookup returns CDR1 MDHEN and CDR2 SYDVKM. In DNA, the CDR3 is TGTGCCAGCAGTCCCTTCAGGGGGCAGGGCTACACCTTC. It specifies CASSPFRGQGYTF.

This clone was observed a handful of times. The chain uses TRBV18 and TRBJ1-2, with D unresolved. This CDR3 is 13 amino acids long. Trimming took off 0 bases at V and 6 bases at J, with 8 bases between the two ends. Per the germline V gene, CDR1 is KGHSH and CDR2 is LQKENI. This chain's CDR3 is CASSPPGADGYTF. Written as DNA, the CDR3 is TGTGCCAGCTCACCACCCGGTGCCGATGGCTACACCTTC.

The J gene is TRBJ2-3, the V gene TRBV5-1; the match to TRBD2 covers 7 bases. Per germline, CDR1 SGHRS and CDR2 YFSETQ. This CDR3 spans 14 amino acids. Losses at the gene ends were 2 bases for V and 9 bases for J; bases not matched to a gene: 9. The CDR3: CASSFSTSQRTQYF. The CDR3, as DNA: TGCGCCAGCAGCTTTTCGACTAGCCAGCGCACGCAGTATTTT.

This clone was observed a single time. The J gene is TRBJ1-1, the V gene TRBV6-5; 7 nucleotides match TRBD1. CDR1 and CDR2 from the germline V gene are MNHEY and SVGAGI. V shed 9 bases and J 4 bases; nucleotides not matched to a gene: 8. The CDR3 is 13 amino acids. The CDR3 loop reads CASKTGRITEAFF. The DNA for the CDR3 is TGTGCCAGTAAGACAGGGAGGATCACTGAAGCTTTCTTT.